The 8 T cell receptor beta chains below all came from one sample that was sequenced in a study of blood T cell repertoires in COVID-19. Repertoires were generated with immunoSEQ multiplex PCR, while TCRdb's copy carries only in-frame clones and drops some. In the table there are 81,000 or so clones, 70% to 90% of which are singletons. Sequenced sample: peripheral blood. Every receptor here comes from a man aged 65 to 85 with active or convalescent COVID-19.

The V and J genes are TRBV19 and TRBJ2-5, with D tentatively TRBD2 (5 bases). Deletions cut 4 bases from V and 5 bases from J, with 14 bases between. The CDR3 extends over 14 amino acids. Germline CDR1 LNHDA, CDR2 SQIVND (reference sequence). The CDR3 DNA reads TGTGCCAGTAGTAGTGCTCGGGGTCGGGAGACCCAGTACTTC. Its translation is CASSSARGRETQYF.

The V gene is TRBV11-3, the J gene TRBJ2-1; TRBD1 matches at 10 bases. Germline assignment: CDR1 SGHNT and CDR2 YENEEA. V was pared by 5 bases and J by 9 bases, with 7 bases of the junction left unmatched. The CDR3 loop spans 14 amino acids. As DNA, the CDR3 is TGTGCCAGCAGCGCCCGGACAGGGGGTAGTGAGCAGTTCTTC. This codes for CASSARTGGSEQFF.

The CDR3 coding sequence is TGTGCCTGGAGTAGTCGGACAGGGAGTGGCTACACCTTC. Its translation is CAWSSRTGSGYTF. The genes are TRBV30 and TRBJ1-2; 8 bases map to TRBD1. J lost 7 bases, V lost 2 bases, and 6 bases had no gene match. Germline CDR1 is GTSNPN and CDR2 is SVGIG (reference sequence). The CDR3 totals 13 residues.

This chain links TRBV7-9 with TRBJ2-3; possibly TRBD1 for D (6 bases). Germline CDR1 SEHNR, CDR2 FQNEAQ (reference sequence). Between the trimmed V and J ends, which lost 1 base and 4 bases, there was a span of 12 bases. This CDR3 is built from 15 residues. CDR3 residues: CASSLVKGVADTQYF. CDR3 DNA: TGTGCCAGCAGCTTAGTGAAGGGGGTCGCAGATACGCAGTATTTT.

This clone was seen only a few times. The CDR3 DNA reads TGCGCCAGCAGCCAAGATCGTGGAGGGGCGGACAATGAGCAGTTCTTC. Its protein is CASSQDRGGADNEQFF. The gene calls are TRBV4-3 and TRBJ2-1; D perhaps matches TRBD2 (6 bases). In germline, CDR1 is LGHNA, CDR2 YSLEER. The CDR3 is 16 amino acids. The V end lost 0 bases, the J end lost 5 bases, and 14 bases lay between the germline ends.

This clone has just one count. This rearrangement joins TRBV6-5 to TRBJ1-2; D uncertain. Trimming shortened V by 8 bases and J by 3 bases, and 13 bases separated the two germline ends. Germline V gene lookup returns CDR1 MNHEY and CDR2 SVGAGI. The length of the CDR3 is 13 residues. The CDR3 bases are TGTGCCAGCGTAGGCCTCGGAGACTATGGCTACACCTTC. This encodes CASVGLGDYGYTF.

The chain couples TRBV7-3 to TRBJ1-5; possible D gene TRBD1, 6 bases. The ends were cut back, 5 bases at V and 7 bases at J, with 27 bases in the middle. Germline V gene lookup returns CDR1 SGHTA and CDR2 FQGTGA. The CDR3 length is 18 residues. CDR3 nucleotides: TGTGCCAGCAGCCGAAGCCTCATAAGGACAGATTGTCCCCAGCCCCAGCATTTT. Protein: CASSRSLIRTDCPQPQHF. Drawing the rest from reference TRBV7-3 and TRBJ1-5, the complete variable domain is GAGVSQTPSNKVTEKGKYVELRCDPISGHTALYWYRQSLGQGPEFLIYFQGTGAADDSGLPNDRFFAVRPEGSVSTLKIQRTERGDSAVYLCASSRSLIRTDCPQPQHFGDGTRLSIL.

The rearrangement uses TRBV11-2 and TRBJ2-1; 9 positions match TRBD2. Trimming removed 3 bases from V and 4 bases from J; junction bases left unmatched: 4. In germline, CDR1 is SGHAT, CDR2 FQNNGV. The CDR3 contains 15 residues. CDR3: CASSLSGGSYNEQFF. The CDR3 DNA reads TGTGCCAGCAGCTTGAGCGGGGGGTCGTACAATGAGCAGTTCTTC.